These 8 T cell receptor beta chains were all obtained from the same sample, sequenced in a study of T cell responses to AZD1222 COVID-19 vaccine. The assay was immunoSEQ multiplex PCR, and TCRdb's table has in-frame clones only and misses some. The sample shows 100,000 to 150,000 clones, about 86% of them seen only once. The sample here was peripheral blood, taken on day 0 of AZD1222 vaccination. These TCRs come from an adult in good health.

The rearrangement uses TRBV28 and TRBJ2-3; 7 bases align to TRBD2. CDR1 and CDR2 from the germline V gene are MDHEN and SYDVKM. This CDR3 comprises 14 residues. The trim removed 6 bases at V and 3 bases at J, leaving 6 bases unmatched. This CDR3 is CASSQGRVTDTQYF. CDR3 bases: TGTGCCAGCAGCCAAGGGAGGGTGACAGATACGCAGTATTTT.

The chain uses TRBV27 and TRBJ2-7, with D possibly being TRBD2 (7 bases). The germline V and J ends were trimmed by 3 bases and 2 bases, with 8 bases remaining between them. From germline, CDR1 is MNHEY and CDR2 SMNVEV (reference sequence). CDR3 length equals 13 residues. CDR3 in DNA: TGTGCCAGCAGTTTGGGGGGGCCCTACGAGCAGTACTTC. Its protein product is CASSLGGPYEQYF.

The CDR3 nucleotides are TGTGCCAGCAGCTTAAGGCCGGTAGGGCCCTATAATGAAAAACTGTTTTTT. The encoded protein is CASSLRPVGPYNEKLFF. The J gene is TRBJ1-4, the V gene TRBV7-2; the D is unclear. Germline values: CDR1 SGHTA, CDR2 FQGNSA. The ends were cut back, 2 bases at V and 4 bases at J, with 17 bases in the middle. The CDR3 loop spans 17 amino acids.

The chain joins TRBV6-5 to TRBJ1-5; 7 bases line up with TRBD1. The germline V gene has CDR1 MNHEY and CDR2 SVGAGI. The CDR3 covers 14 residues. J gave up 3 bases and V 6 bases, and 5 bases lay outside the gene matches. The CDR3, as DNA: TGTGCCAGCAGGGCCGGGACAGTCAATCAGCCCCAGCATTTT. It codes for CASRAGTVNQPQHF.

This CDR3 is CASSDQQGNQPQHF. The CDR3 DNA reads as TGTGCCAGCAGTGATCAACAGGGAAATCAGCCCCAGCATTTT. The gene calls are TRBV6-1 and TRBJ1-5; tentatively, D is TRBD1 (6 bases). The ends were cut back, 3 bases at V and 4 bases at J, with 10 bases in the middle. The V gene's germline CDR1 is MNHNS and CDR2 SASEGT. CDR3 length equals 14 residues.

V usage is TRBV2 and J usage is TRBJ1-2; TRBD1 might be the D (6 bases). Per germline, CDR1 SNHLY and CDR2 FYNNEI. Between the trimmed V and J ends, which lost 3 bases and 5 bases, there was a span of 10 bases. CDR3 size: 13 residues. This chain's CDR3 is CASSEGQGYGYTF. As DNA, the CDR3 is TGTGCCAGCAGTGAGGGGCAGGGGTATGGCTACACCTTC.

The J gene is TRBJ1-4, the V gene TRBV4-1; D is unclear. The CDR3 loop spans 14 amino acids. Germline CDR1 and CDR2: MGHRA and YSYEKL. V shed 2 bases and J shed 4 bases, with 8 bases lying between them. CDR3 bases: TGCGCCAGCAGCCAACTAACGGGTAATGAAAAACTGTTTTTT. Encoded protein: CASSQLTGNEKLFF.

The chain is built from TRBV6-2 or TRBV6-3 and TRBJ2-7; no reliable D call. The ends were cut back, 5 bases at V and 4 bases at J, with 6 bases in the middle. There are 11 residues in the CDR3. CDR1 and CDR2 (germline): MNHEY, SVGEGT. The CDR3 nucleotides are TGTGCCAGCAGTCCAATGTACGAGCAGTACTTC. Translation: CASSPMYEQYF.